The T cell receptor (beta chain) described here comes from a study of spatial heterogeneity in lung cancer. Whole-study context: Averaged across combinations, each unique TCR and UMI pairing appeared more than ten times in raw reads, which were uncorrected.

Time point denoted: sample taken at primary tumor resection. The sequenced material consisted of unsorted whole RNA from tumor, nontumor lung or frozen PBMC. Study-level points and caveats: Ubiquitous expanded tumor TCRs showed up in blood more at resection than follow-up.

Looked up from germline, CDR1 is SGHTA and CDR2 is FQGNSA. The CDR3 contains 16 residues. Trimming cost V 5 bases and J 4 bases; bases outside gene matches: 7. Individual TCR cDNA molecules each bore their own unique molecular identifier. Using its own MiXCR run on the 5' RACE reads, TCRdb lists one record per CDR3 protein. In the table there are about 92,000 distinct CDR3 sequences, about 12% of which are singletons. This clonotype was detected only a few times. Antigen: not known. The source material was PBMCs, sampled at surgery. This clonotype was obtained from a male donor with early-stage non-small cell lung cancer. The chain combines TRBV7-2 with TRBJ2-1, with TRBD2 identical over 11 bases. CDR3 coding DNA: TGTGCCAGCAGCCGGACACTAGCGGGGGTTTACAATGAGCAGTTCTTC. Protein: CASSRTLAGVYNEQFF.